The rows below give T cell receptor beta chains drawn from one sample of a study of T cell responses to AZD1222 COVID-19 vaccine. Profiled with immunoSEQ multiplex PCR; TCRdb holds only in-frame clones, not every one. The sample contains under 150,000 clones, approximately 90% of which appear only once. Sequencing was performed on peripheral blood, taken on day 0 of AZD1222 vaccination. The receptor set was obtained from an adult in good health. The CDR3 runs from the conserved cysteine through the conserved F or W. A D gene is named only where the DNA matches it firmly. Where a row states a size, it is once, few, many or the class of an expanded clone; other rows omit it.

j_call v_call clone_size d_call cdr3_aa cdr3_nt
TRBJ2-1 TRBV27 . TRBD2 CASTSGTSGKNEQFF TGTGCCAGCACCTCCGGGACTAGCGGGAAGAATGAGCAGTTCTTC
TRBJ2-7 TRBV5-1 . TRBD1 CASSSGQGVSYEQYF TGCGCCAGCAGCTCAGGACAGGGCGTATCCTACGAGCAGTACTTC
TRBJ1-5 TRBV19 . TRBD1 CASSIRGSAQPQHF TGTGCCAGTAGTATCAGGGGGTCAGCTCAGCCCCAGCATTTT
TRBJ2-7 TRBV27 . . CASSLEGGPIYYEQYF TGTGCCAGCAGTTTAGAAGGCGGACCCATCTACTACGAGCAGTACTTC
TRBJ1-2 TRBV2 . TRBD1 CASSETGQGIFGYTF TGTGCCAGCAGTGAAACGGGACAGGGGATCTTTGGCTACACCTTC
TRBJ1-6 TRBV5-5 . . CASSLEGVLSYNSPLHF TGTGCCAGCAGCTTGGAAGGGGTACTCTCCTATAATTCACCCCTCCACTTT
TRBJ2-1 TRBV3-1/TRBV3-2 . TRBD1 CASSPGGQGALEQFF TGTGCCAGCAGCCCGGGGGGACAGGGGGCGCTTGAGCAGTTCTTC
TRBJ2-5 TRBV5-6 . . CASSLLGGGQETQYF TGTGCCAGCAGCTTGCTTGGGGGCGGTCAAGAGACCCAGTACTTC
TRBJ2-3 TRBV5-1 . . CASSRAGGTDTQYF TGCGCCAGTTCAAGGGCAGGGGGCACAGATACGCAGTATTTT
TRBJ1-5 TRBV28 . . CASRPPLAEQPQHF TGTGCCAGCAGACCACCTCTAGCGGAGCAGCCCCAGCATTTT
TRBJ1-6 TRBV27 . . CASSFGHHNSPLHF TGTGCCAGCAGTTTCGGACACCATAATTCACCCCTCCACTTT
TRBJ2-2 TRBV6-1 . TRBD1 CASSEPGGTGVRELFF TGTGCCAGCAGTGAGCCCGGGGGGACAGGGGTTCGGGAGCTGTTTTTT
TRBJ1-6 TRBV2 . . CASSEAQGTNSPLHF TGTGCCAGCAGTGAAGCGCAGGGCACCAATTCACCCCTCCACTTT
TRBJ2-7 TRBV11-2 . TRBD2 CASSWEGQTGYEQYF TGTGCCAGCAGCTGGGAGGGGCAAACAGGCTACGAGCAGTACTTC
TRBJ1-5 TRBV6-5 . . CASTLGEAQPQHF TGTGCCAGCACCCTCGGGGAGGCTCAGCCCCAGCATTTT
TRBJ1-2 TRBV15 . TRBD1 CATSRDKTGPGYTF TGTGCCACCAGCAGAGACAAGACAGGGCCTGGCTACACCTTC
TRBJ2-7 TRBV23-1 once . CATPGSHYEQYF TGCGCCACCCCAGGCAGTCATTACGAGCAGTACTTC
TRBJ1-2 TRBV27 . . CASSLLGGQGMYGYTF TGTGCCAGCAGTTTATTAGGTGGGCAGGGAATGTATGGCTACACCTTC
TRBJ2-6 TRBV21-1 . . CASSKDGRPVSSGANVLTF TGTGCCAGCAGCAAAGATGGTCGGCCCGTGAGTTCTGGGGCCAACGTCCTGACTTTC
TRBJ2-7 TRBV27 . TRBD2 CASSSPGTTPSYEQYF TGTGCCAGCAGTTCTCCCGGGACTACCCCTAGTTACGAGCAGTACTTC
TRBJ1-1 TRBV5-1 . . CASHGGAVNTEAFF TGCGCCAGCCATGGGGGCGCGGTGAACACTGAAGCTTTCTTT
TRBJ1-5 TRBV11-2 . . CASSPGTLSNQPQHF TGTGCCAGCAGCCCCGGGACACTAAGCAATCAGCCCCAGCATTTT
TRBJ1-1 TRBV19 . . CASKKRYGNTEAFF TGTGCCAGTAAGAAGAGGTATGGGAACACTGAAGCTTTCTTT
TRBJ2-2 TRBV30 . TRBD2 CAWSVLAGAGELFF TGTGCCTGGAGTGTACTAGCGGGCGCCGGGGAGCTGTTTTTT
TRBJ2-2 TRBV2 . TRBD2 CASRLAGSGELFF TGTGCCAGCAGGTTAGCGGGCTCCGGGGAGCTGTTTTTT
TRBJ1-5 TRBV5-6 . TRBD1 CASSPRDSSNQPQHF TGTGCCAGCAGCCCCAGGGACAGCTCTAATCAGCCCCAGCATTTT
TRBJ2-3 TRBV5-4 . TRBD2 CASSPRTSGRSTDTQYF TGTGCCAGCAGCCCGAGGACTAGCGGGAGAAGCACAGATACGCAGTATTTT
TRBJ1-5 TRBV4-2 . . CASSQDPTNQPQHF TGTGCCAGCAGCCAAGATCCCACTAATCAGCCCCAGCATTTT
TRBJ2-7 TRBV28 few TRBD2 CASKDLRLAASYEQYF TGTGCCAGCAAAGATCTTAGGCTAGCGGCTTCCTACGAGCAGTACTTC
TRBJ1-5 TRBV5-3 . . CARSLEDGEDNQPQHF TGTGCCAGAAGCTTGGAAGACGGAGAAGACAATCAGCCCCAGCATTTT
TRBJ1-5 TRBV20-1 . . CSASRGRNSNQPQHF TGCAGTGCTAGTAGGGGCAGAAATAGCAATCAGCCCCAGCATTTT